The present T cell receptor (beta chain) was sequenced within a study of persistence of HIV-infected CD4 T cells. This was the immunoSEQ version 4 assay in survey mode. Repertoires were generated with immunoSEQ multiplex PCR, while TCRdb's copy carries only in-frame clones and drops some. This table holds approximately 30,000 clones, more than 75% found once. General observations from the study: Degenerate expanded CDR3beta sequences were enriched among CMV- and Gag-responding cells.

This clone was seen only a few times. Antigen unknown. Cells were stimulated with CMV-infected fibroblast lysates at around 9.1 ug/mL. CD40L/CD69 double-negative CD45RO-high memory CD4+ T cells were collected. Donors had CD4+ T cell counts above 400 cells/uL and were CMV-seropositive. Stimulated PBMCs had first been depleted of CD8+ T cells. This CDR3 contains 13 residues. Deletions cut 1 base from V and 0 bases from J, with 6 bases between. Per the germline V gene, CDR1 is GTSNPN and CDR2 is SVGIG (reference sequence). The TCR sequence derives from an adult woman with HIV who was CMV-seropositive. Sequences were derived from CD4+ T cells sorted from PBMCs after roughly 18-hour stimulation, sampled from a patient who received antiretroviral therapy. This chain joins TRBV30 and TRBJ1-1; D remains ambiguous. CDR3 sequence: CAWSGNMNTEAFF. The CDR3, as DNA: TGTGCCTGGAGTGGTAACATGAACACTGAAGCTTTCTTT.